The rows below give T cell receptor beta chains drawn from one sample of a study of a mutant IDH1 vaccine in newly diagnosed glioma. Assay used: immunoSEQ multiplex PCR; TCRdb lists only in-frame clones, some missing. The table lists just under 95,000 clones, around 80% of them singletons, with 7.5% in the top ten. Material: PBMCs, obtained from a glioma patient treated with radiotherapy, temozolomide or both. The receptors were sampled from a middle-aged man with glioma. CDR3s include the opening cysteine and the closing phenylalanine or tryptophan. D genes are given only for firm matches. The listing skips clone size in some rows; elsewhere it reads once, few, many or a size class.

D,size,J,V,DNA,CDR3
TRBD2,-,TRBJ2-1,TRBV4-3,TGCGCCAGCAGCCAAGAAGTTAGCGGGGGGTACAATGAGCAGTTCTTC,CASSQEVSGGYNEQFF
-,-,TRBJ2-1,TRBV7-9,TGTGCCAGCAGCTTACCAAGCCCTATGGCAACAAATGAGCAGTTCTTC,CASSLPSPMATNEQFF
-,-,TRBJ2-2,TRBV19,TGTGCCAGCGTAGGGCCCCCACCCCTTAACACCGGGGAGCTGTTTTTT,CASVGPPPLNTGELFF
TRBD1,-,TRBJ1-5,TRBV7-2,TGTGCCAGCAGCTTACCCGACAGGGGGCATCAGCCCCAGCATTTT,CASSLPDRGHQPQHF
-,few,TRBJ1-4,TRBV18,TGTGCCAGCTCACCATCAACAGGGCATCAGGAAAAACTGTTTTTT,CASSPSTGHQEKLFF
TRBD1,-,TRBJ2-7,TRBV6-1,TGTGCCATCAGGGACCCGACAGGGGGGTTCTACGAGCAGTACTTC,CAIRDPTGGFYEQYF
TRBD2,-,TRBJ2-1,TRBV5-1,TGCGCCAGCAGCTTGGACCTAGCGGGGGCCTCCTACAATGAGCAGTTCTTC,CASSLDLAGASYNEQFF
-,-,TRBJ1-2,TRBV5-4,TGTGCCAGCAGCCCGGGGGCGCGAGATGGCTACACCTTC,CASSPGARDGYTF
-,-,TRBJ1-3,TRBV18,TGTGCCAGCTCTCCCGAAACAGGTTTCTCTGGAAACACCATATATTTT,CASSPETGFSGNTIYF
-,-,TRBJ1-2,TRBV19,TGTGCCAGTAGTGCAGACGGGAAGTATGGCTACACCTTC,CASSADGKYGYTF
-,-,TRBJ1-2,TRBV2,TGTGCCAGCAGTGAGAACCAGGGGCTCGGCTATGGCTACACCTTC,CASSENQGLGYGYTF
TRBD1,-,TRBJ1-6,TRBV19,TGTGCCAGCACCTTAGACGGGGGACAGGGTCCTTCACCCCTCCACTTT,CASTLDGGQGPSPLHF
-,-,TRBJ2-5,TRBV5-6,TGTGCCAGCAGCTTGGAAGGGGAGGAGACCCAGTACTTC,CASSLEGEETQYF
-,few,TRBJ2-7,TRBV5-6,TGTGCCAGCAGCTTGGAAGGGACAAGCTACGAGCAGTACTTC,CASSLEGTSYEQYF
TRBD1,once,TRBJ2-7,TRBV10-3,TGTGCCACGGCCCGGCAGGGGGCGCGCGACGAGCAGTACTTC,CATARQGARDEQYF
TRBD1,few,TRBJ1-5,TRBV19,TGTGCCAGTAGCAAATGGGGACAGAATAGCAATCAGCCCCAGCATTTT,CASSKWGQNSNQPQHF
-,-,TRBJ1-2,TRBV7-2,TGTGCCAGCAGCTTAGGGTCGGACTATGGCTACACCTTC,CASSLGSDYGYTF
-,-,TRBJ2-1,TRBV10-1,TGCGCCAGCAGTGGTCGAAGTGAGCAGTTCTTC,CASSGRSEQFF
TRBD1,once,TRBJ2-2,TRBV5-6,TGTGCCAGCAGCTTGTTAGGCAGGGGGCAAAGCGGGGAGCTGTTTTTT,CASSLLGRGQSGELFF
TRBD2,-,TRBJ2-3,TRBV18,TGTGCCAGCTCACCTCTAGCGGGGTCAACCTCAGATACGCAGTATTTT,CASSPLAGSTSDTQYF
-,-,TRBJ2-5,TRBV28,TGTGCCGTAAAACGGGACAACGCTCAAGAGACCCAGTACTTC,CAVKRDNAQETQYF
-,few,TRBJ2-7,TRBV27,TGTGCCAGCAGTTTTACTTCCTTAAACTTATACGAGCAGTACTTC,CASSFTSLNLYEQYF
-,-,TRBJ2-5,TRBV4-2,TGTGCCAGCAGCCAGAACCCCGCAGGGGCCGCAGAGACCCAGTACTTC,CASSQNPAGAAETQYF
-,-,TRBJ2-1,TRBV11-2,TGTGCCAGCAGCTCTTCGGCGGGGAGCTCCTACAATGAGCAGTTCTTC,CASSSSAGSSYNEQFF
-,-,TRBJ1-2,TRBV4-3,TGCGCCAGCAGCCCAAAGCGCTGGGGGCCGAACTATGGCTACACCTTC,CASSPKRWGPNYGYTF
-,-,TRBJ1-1,TRBV19,TGTGCCAGTAGTATAGGGAACACTGAAGCTTTCTTT,CASSIGNTEAFF
-,many,TRBJ1-3,TRBV12-5,TGTGCTAGTGGCCCCCCCTCTGGAAACACCATATATTTT,CASGPPSGNTIYF
-,few,TRBJ2-2,TRBV7-8,TGTGCCAGCAGCCCAGGGACCGGGGAGCTGTTTTTT,CASSPGTGELFF
-,-,TRBJ2-5,TRBV30,TGTGCCGCCAGGGTTCGAGAGACCCAGTACTTC,CAARVRETQYF
-,-,TRBJ1-2,TRBV30,TGTGCCTGGAGTTGGCAGGCAGGGGGCTACACCTTC,CAWSWQAGGYTF
TRBD1,-,TRBJ1-5,TRBV19,TGTGCCAGTAGCGCCGGGACAGGGAATCAGCCCCAGCATTTT,CASSAGTGNQPQHF
-,-,TRBJ1-5,TRBV19,TGTGCCAGTATTTCCAGACAGTCGGGTCAGCCCCAGCATTTT,CASISRQSGQPQHF
-,-,TRBJ1-2,TRBV30,TGTGCCTGGAGTGTATGGGACGCGTCTAACTATGGCTACACCTTC,CAWSVWDASNYGYTF
-,-,TRBJ2-7,TRBV7-8,TGTGCCAGCAGCATCGACAGGTACGAGCAGTACTTC,CASSIDRYEQYF
-,medium-sized,TRBJ1-1,TRBV7-9,TGTGCCAGCAGCCGAACGTTCGAGAACACTGAAGCTTTCTTT,CASSRTFENTEAFF
TRBD1,few,TRBJ2-7,TRBV7-2,TGTGCCTCCGGACAGGGTTTACAAGAGCAGTACTTC,CASGQGLQEQYF
TRBD2,once,TRBJ2-2,TRBV4-3,TGCGCCAGCAGCCAAGATCCGCGGGAGGGCCGTGGGTACACCGGGGAGCTGTTTTTT,CASSQDPREGRGYTGELFF
-,-,TRBJ1-4,TRBV19,TGTGCCAGTAGTATAGTTCACAGCCCATCTAATGAAAAACTGTTTTTT,CASSIVHSPSNEKLFF
-,few,TRBJ2-1,TRBV29-1,TGCAGCGCTGGGTCAGGGGAGAATGAGCAGTTCTTC,CSAGSGENEQFF
-,-,TRBJ1-2,TRBV19,TGTGCCAGTAGCCTAAACTATGGCTACACCTTC,CASSLNYGYTF
TRBD1,-,TRBJ2-3,TRBV6-4,TGTGCCAGCAGTAACGACAGGGACACAGATACGCAGTATTTT,CASSNDRDTDTQYF
-,-,TRBJ2-5,TRBV9,TGTGCCAGCAGTGAGAGGAGGGGGTGGATGGAGACCCAGTACTTC,CASSERRGWMETQYF
-,once,TRBJ2-6,TRBV9,TGTGCCAGCAGCGTACGGACAGCCTTATCTGGGGCCAACGTCCTGACTTTC,CASSVRTALSGANVLTF
TRBD2,-,TRBJ2-1,TRBV27,TGTGCCAGCAGTTTACCCCTAACTAGCGGGCCTTACAATGAGCAGTTCTTC,CASSLPLTSGPYNEQFF
TRBD2,once,TRBJ2-2,TRBV19,TGTGCCAGTAGTAGCGGACTAGCGGGGGACACCGGGGAGCTGTTTTTT,CASSSGLAGDTGELFF
-,-,TRBJ1-4,TRBV2,TGTGCCAGCAGTGAAGCGGGGGGGCTAGGAGAAAAACTGTTTTTT,CASSEAGGLGEKLFF
TRBD2,-,TRBJ2-1,TRBV7-6,TGTGCCAGCAGCTCGACTAGCGGAGCTTACAATGAGCAGTTCTTC,CASSSTSGAYNEQFF
-,-,TRBJ2-1,TRBV28,TGTGCCAGCAGTTTATACGGCCGCGCCTACAATGAGCAGTTCTTC,CASSLYGRAYNEQFF
-,-,TRBJ1-6,TRBV19,TGTGCCAGTAGTTTCTTAGTGGGGGGATCACCCCTCCACTTT,CASSFLVGGSPLHF
-,-,TRBJ2-7,TRBV6-5,TGTGCCAGCAGGAGAGACGAGCAGTACTTC,CASRRDEQYF
-,-,TRBJ1-1,TRBV6-6,TGTGCCAGCTCCCGGCGCCTGGGGGCGAACACTGAAGCTTTCTTT,CASSRRLGANTEAFF
-,-,TRBJ2-1,TRBV4-2,TGTGCCAGCAGCCAAGAATGGAGGTTGGGCAATGAGCAGTTCTTC,CASSQEWRLGNEQFF
TRBD1,-,TRBJ1-2,TRBV7-2,TGTGCCAGCAGCTTACGACAGGGGGCCTACACCTTC,CASSLRQGAYTF
-,-,TRBJ2-5,TRBV11-2,TGTGCCAGCAGCTTACTACTTGGGCCAGAGACCCAGTACTTC,CASSLLLGPETQYF
TRBD2,-,TRBJ2-2,TRBV28,TGTGCCAGCAGGGAGCGGGAGGGAAGATTGAACACCGGGGAGCTGTTTTTT,CASREREGRLNTGELFF